This T cell receptor beta chain was obtained from a study of blood T cell repertoires in COVID-19. Sequencing used immunoSEQ multiplex PCR; TCRdb keeps in-frame clones, though not all of them. This sample yields around 160,000 clones, of which roughly 84% are seen a single time; over 10% belongs to the top ten. The study recruited people aged about 18 to 95 years across approximately 23 US areas. CDR3 size: 18 residues. The trim removed 0 bases at V and 3 bases at J, leaving 7 bases unmatched. The germline V gene has CDR1 SGDLS and CDR2 YYNGEE. Sequenced material: PBMCs or T cells enriched from blood (not recorded which). The chain has TRBV9 and TRBJ2-2; 11 nucleotides line up with TRBD2. This sequence originates from a woman in her sixties or seventies who had recovered from COVID-19. The CDR3 loop reads CASSVDGLAGGYTGELFF. The DNA of the CDR3 is TGTGCCAGCAGCGTAGACGGCCTAGCGGGAGGCTACACCGGGGAGCTGTTTTTT.